Listed below are T cell receptor beta chains from one sample, sequenced in a study of neurological immune-mediated disorders. TCRdb re-called the 5' RACE reads through MiXCR, storing one row per CDR3 protein. The top ten clones hold about 6% of a sample with just over 95,000 distinct CDR3 sequences, around 3.3% of them seen once. Sequenced sample: PBMCs. The receptor set was obtained from a woman between 18 and 29 years old with multiple sclerosis. The CDR3 runs from the conserved cysteine through the conserved F or W. The D gene is left open where the match is weak. Clone size is given for some rows only: seen once, a few or many times, or a class if the clone is expanded.

abundance: -
d_gene: TRBD2
v_gene: TRBV20-1
j_gene: TRBJ2-1
CDR3aa: CSARDLAGSYNEQFF
CDR3nt: TGCAGTGCTAGAGATCTAGCGGGTTCCTACAATGAGCAGTTCTTC

abundance: -
d_gene: -
v_gene: TRBV20-1
j_gene: TRBJ1-1
CDR3aa: CSARGPANTEAFF
CDR3nt: TGCAGTGCTAGAGGTCCAGCTAACACTGAAGCTTTCTTT

abundance: many
d_gene: TRBD2
v_gene: TRBV6-1
j_gene: TRBJ2-5
CDR3aa: CASSEAVAGVEETQYF
CDR3nt: TGTGCCAGCAGTGAAGCGGTAGCGGGAGTCGAGGAGACCCAGTACTTC

abundance: few
d_gene: TRBD2
v_gene: TRBV7-8
j_gene: TRBJ2-2
CDR3aa: CASPPNSGGNTGELFF
CDR3nt: TGTGCCAGCCCCCCCAATAGCGGGGGGAACACCGGGGAGCTGTTTTTT

abundance: many
d_gene: -
v_gene: TRBV7-2
j_gene: TRBJ2-1
CDR3aa: CASSLGLAEGDEQFF
CDR3nt: TGTGCCAGCAGCTTAGGACTGGCGGAGGGCGATGAGCAGTTCTTC

abundance: many
d_gene: TRBD2
v_gene: TRBV20-1
j_gene: TRBJ2-7
CDR3aa: CSARGGTSGIYEQYF
CDR3nt: TGCAGTGCCAGGGGGGGGACTAGCGGGATATACGAGCAGTACTTC

abundance: -
d_gene: TRBD1
v_gene: TRBV10-3
j_gene: TRBJ1-6
CDR3aa: CAISGDRGHSPLHF
CDR3nt: TGTGCCATCAGTGGAGACAGGGGTCATTCACCCCTCCACTTT

abundance: many
d_gene: -
v_gene: TRBV20-1
j_gene: TRBJ1-5
CDR3aa: CSASSGGQGATLQPQHF
CDR3nt: TGCAGTGCTAGTTCGGGTGGGCAGGGTGCGACCCTGCAGCCCCAGCATTTT

abundance: many
d_gene: -
v_gene: TRBV5-1
j_gene: TRBJ2-1
CDR3aa: CASSLEGPKGKFF
CDR3nt: TGCGCCAGCAGCTTGGAGGGACCCAAAGGAAAGTTCTTC

abundance: few
d_gene: -
v_gene: TRBV7-9
j_gene: TRBJ2-5
CDR3aa: CASSPHGVEETQYF
CDR3nt: TGTGCCAGCAGCCCCCACGGAGTGGAAGAGACCCAGTACTTC

abundance: -
d_gene: -
v_gene: TRBV7-6
j_gene: TRBJ2-7
CDR3aa: CASSLDRGGPYEQYF
CDR3nt: TGTGCCAGCAGCTTAGACCGGGGTGGTCCCTACGAGCAGTACTTC

abundance: many
d_gene: TRBD2
v_gene: TRBV27
j_gene: TRBJ2-1
CDR3aa: CASSSTSGIINEQFF
CDR3nt: TGTGCCAGCAGTTCCACTAGCGGAATCATCAATGAGCAGTTCTTC

abundance: many
d_gene: -
v_gene: TRBV7-6
j_gene: TRBJ2-1
CDR3aa: CASSLWSFESSSYNEQFF
CDR3nt: TGTGCCAGCAGCTTATGGTCGTTTGAGAGCAGCTCCTACAATGAGCAGTTCTTC

abundance: few
d_gene: -
v_gene: TRBV9
j_gene: TRBJ1-5
CDR3aa: CASSVEGASNQPQHF
CDR3nt: TGTGCCAGCAGCGTAGAAGGCGCTTCGAATCAGCCCCAGCATTTT

abundance: many
d_gene: -
v_gene: TRBV6-4
j_gene: TRBJ2-2
CDR3aa: CASSPEGANTGELFF
CDR3nt: TGTGCCAGCAGCCCGGAGGGGGCGAACACCGGGGAGCTGTTTTTT

abundance: many
d_gene: -
v_gene: TRBV4-1
j_gene: TRBJ1-1
CDR3aa: CASSHRPDRNTEAFF
CDR3nt: TGCGCCAGCAGCCATAGACCGGACAGGAACACTGAAGCTTTCTTT

abundance: many
d_gene: -
v_gene: TRBV7-8
j_gene: TRBJ2-5
CDR3aa: CASRRRGETQYF
CDR3nt: TGTGCCAGCAGGCGGAGGGGTGAGACCCAGTACTTC

abundance: many
d_gene: TRBD1
v_gene: TRBV12-3/TRBV12-4
j_gene: TRBJ1-2
CDR3aa: CASSEDRVGYTF
CDR3nt: TGTGCCAGCAGTGAAGACAGGGTCGGCTACACCTTC

abundance: many
d_gene: -
v_gene: TRBV20-1
j_gene: TRBJ1-1
CDR3aa: CSARLSTRGNTEAFF
CDR3nt: TGCAGTGCTAGACTGAGTACGAGGGGGAACACTGAAGCTTTCTTT

abundance: many
d_gene: TRBD1
v_gene: TRBV7-2
j_gene: TRBJ2-7
CDR3aa: CASSLEGTGGYEQYF
CDR3nt: TGTGCCAGCAGCTTAGAGGGTACAGGGGGCTACGAGCAGTACTTC

abundance: many
d_gene: TRBD1
v_gene: TRBV19
j_gene: TRBJ1-5
CDR3aa: CASSIGDRGNQPQHF
CDR3nt: TGTGCCAGTAGTATAGGGGACAGGGGCAATCAGCCCCAGCATTTT

abundance: many
d_gene: -
v_gene: TRBV7-9
j_gene: TRBJ1-1
CDR3aa: CASSLAEKNTEAFF
CDR3nt: TGTGCCAGCTCCCTAGCCGAGAAGAACACTGAAGCTTTCTTT

abundance: -
d_gene: -
v_gene: TRBV5-1
j_gene: TRBJ1-2
CDR3aa: CASSSGTLGRGYGYTF
CDR3nt: TGCGCCAGCAGCTCCGGGACACTCGGGAGGGGCTATGGCTACACCTTC

abundance: many
d_gene: TRBD2
v_gene: TRBV11-2
j_gene: TRBJ2-3
CDR3aa: CASSLGAGLHTDTQYF
CDR3nt: TGTGCCAGCAGCTTAGGAGCGGGACTCCACACAGATACGCAGTATTTT

abundance: many
d_gene: TRBD2
v_gene: TRBV20-1
j_gene: TRBJ2-7
CDR3aa: CSATRTSGGSYEQYF
CDR3nt: TGCAGTGCTACAAGAACTAGCGGGGGCTCCTACGAGCAGTACTTC

abundance: many
d_gene: TRBD1
v_gene: TRBV20-1
j_gene: TRBJ2-7
CDR3aa: CSARGSTGTTYEQYF
CDR3nt: TGCAGTGCTAGAGGTTCGACAGGGACAACCTACGAGCAGTACTTC

abundance: many
d_gene: -
v_gene: TRBV5-1
j_gene: TRBJ1-1
CDR3aa: CASGFKEGTEAFF
CDR3nt: TGCGCCAGCGGATTCAAGGAAGGGACTGAAGCTTTCTTT

abundance: many
d_gene: -
v_gene: TRBV20-1
j_gene: TRBJ1-4
CDR3aa: CSARGIRGGTNEKLFF
CDR3nt: TGCAGTGCTAGAGGAATCCGGGGGGGAACTAATGAAAAACTGTTTTTT

abundance: many
d_gene: TRBD2
v_gene: TRBV29-1
j_gene: TRBJ2-1
CDR3aa: CSVEGSGIYNEQFF
CDR3nt: TGCAGCGTTGAAGGTAGCGGGATCTACAATGAGCAGTTCTTC

abundance: many
d_gene: TRBD1
v_gene: TRBV7-2
j_gene: TRBJ2-3
CDR3aa: CASSPGTGARWEDTQYF
CDR3nt: TGTGCCAGCAGCCCAGGTACAGGGGCCCGCTGGGAAGATACGCAGTATTTT

abundance: many
d_gene: -
v_gene: TRBV6-5
j_gene: TRBJ2-1
CDR3aa: CAVGGSYNEQFF
CDR3nt: TGTGCCGTCGGCGGCTCCTACAATGAGCAGTTCTTC

abundance: few
d_gene: TRBD1
v_gene: TRBV12-3/TRBV12-4
j_gene: TRBJ1-1
CDR3aa: CASSLTGWDTEAFF
CDR3nt: TGTGCCAGCAGTTTGACAGGGTGGGACACTGAAGCTTTCTTT

abundance: many
d_gene: TRBD2
v_gene: TRBV15
j_gene: TRBJ2-5
CDR3aa: CATSRVMSRLAQQETQYF
CDR3nt: TGTGCCACCAGCAGAGTTATGAGCCGACTAGCGCAACAAGAGACCCAGTACTTC

abundance: many
d_gene: -
v_gene: TRBV20-1
j_gene: TRBJ2-3
CDR3aa: CSAATGLADTQYF
CDR3nt: TGCAGTGCTGCAACAGGGTTGGCAGATACGCAGTATTTT

abundance: -
d_gene: -
v_gene: TRBV27
j_gene: TRBJ1-5
CDR3aa: CASSLRLNAWPQHF
CDR3nt: TGTGCCAGCAGTTTAAGACTCAACGCCTGGCCCCAGCATTTT

abundance: many
d_gene: -
v_gene: TRBV20-1
j_gene: TRBJ2-2
CDR3aa: CSAPAAGGGGELFF
CDR3nt: TGCAGTGCTCCCGCGGCAGGGGGAGGCGGGGAGCTGTTTTTT

abundance: many
d_gene: -
v_gene: TRBV3-1
j_gene: TRBJ2-7
CDR3aa: CASSQDERRPLYEQYF
CDR3nt: TGTGCCAGCAGCCAAGATGAGCGGCGTCCACTCTACGAGCAGTACTTC

abundance: many
d_gene: -
v_gene: TRBV7-2
j_gene: TRBJ1-6
CDR3aa: CASSAGSSVFDSPLHF
CDR3nt: TGTGCCAGCAGCGCGGGGTCCTCCGTTTTCGATTCACCCCTCCACTTT

abundance: many
d_gene: TRBD2
v_gene: TRBV28
j_gene: TRBJ2-2
CDR3aa: CASSYLLAGLSRGGELFF
CDR3nt: TGTGCCAGCAGTTACCTACTAGCGGGATTATCCCGAGGCGGGGAGCTGTTTTTT

abundance: many
d_gene: -
v_gene: TRBV10-3
j_gene: TRBJ2-7
CDR3aa: CAIRTSGGEQYF
CDR3nt: TGTGCCATCAGGACATCAGGCGGCGAGCAGTACTTC

abundance: -
d_gene: TRBD1
v_gene: TRBV14
j_gene: TRBJ2-2
CDR3aa: CASSLGTAHTEVLFF
CDR3nt: TGTGCCAGCAGCCTAGGGACAGCCCACACCGAGGTGCTGTTTTTT

abundance: many
d_gene: -
v_gene: TRBV5-4
j_gene: TRBJ2-1
CDR3aa: CASSSGVSSYNEQFF
CDR3nt: TGTGCCAGCAGCTCCGGGGTAAGCTCCTACAATGAGCAGTTCTTC

abundance: many
d_gene: -
v_gene: TRBV24-1
j_gene: TRBJ2-1
CDR3aa: CATSRWGHEQFF
CDR3nt: TGTGCCACCAGTCGATGGGGGCATGAGCAGTTCTTC

abundance: many
d_gene: -
v_gene: TRBV6-5
j_gene: TRBJ2-5
CDR3aa: CASSDRDSGFETQYF
CDR3nt: TGTGCCAGCAGTGACCGGGACAGCGGGTTCGAGACCCAGTACTTC

abundance: many
d_gene: -
v_gene: TRBV3-1
j_gene: TRBJ1-2
CDR3aa: CASSTRQTKAGGYTF
CDR3nt: TGTGCCAGCAGCACTCGACAGACCAAGGCAGGGGGCTACACCTTC

abundance: many
d_gene: TRBD1
v_gene: TRBV11-2
j_gene: TRBJ2-7
CDR3aa: CASSLRPPGQGTEYEQYF
CDR3nt: TGTGCCAGCAGCTTACGCCCACCGGGACAGGGGACGGAATACGAGCAGTACTTC

abundance: -
d_gene: TRBD1
v_gene: TRBV6-5
j_gene: TRBJ2-7
CDR3aa: CASSYDDRVNEQYF
CDR3nt: TGTGCCAGCAGTTACGATGACAGGGTTAACGAGCAGTACTTC

abundance: many
d_gene: -
v_gene: TRBV7-4
j_gene: TRBJ2-7
CDR3aa: CASSLGVWSYEQYF
CDR3nt: TGTGCCAGCAGCTTGGGGGTCTGGTCCTACGAGCAGTACTTC

abundance: many
d_gene: -
v_gene: TRBV6-1
j_gene: TRBJ2-5
CDR3aa: CASRTWLGSETQYF
CDR3nt: TGTGCCAGCAGGACGTGGTTGGGGAGCGAGACCCAGTACTTC

abundance: many
d_gene: -
v_gene: TRBV7-2
j_gene: TRBJ2-3
CDR3aa: CASSPAWGDTQYF
CDR3nt: TGTGCCAGCAGCCCGGCGTGGGGAGATACGCAGTATTTT

abundance: many
d_gene: TRBD2
v_gene: TRBV7-3
j_gene: TRBJ2-7
CDR3aa: CASSLTSGSHEQYF
CDR3nt: TGTGCCAGCAGCTTAACTAGCGGGAGTCACGAGCAGTACTTC

abundance: many
d_gene: -
v_gene: TRBV20-1
j_gene: TRBJ2-1
CDR3aa: CSAHDSRSSYNEQFF
CDR3nt: TGCAGTGCTCACGACTCCCGCAGCTCCTACAATGAGCAGTTCTTC

abundance: many
d_gene: TRBD1
v_gene: TRBV20-1
j_gene: TRBJ1-5
CDR3aa: CSARGQGEVRNQPQHF
CDR3nt: TGCAGTGCTAGGGGACAGGGGGAGGTTCGAAATCAGCCCCAGCATTTT

abundance: many
d_gene: -
v_gene: TRBV6-5
j_gene: TRBJ2-1
CDR3aa: CASSSTTMSPNEQFF
CDR3nt: TGTGCCAGCAGTTCGACGACCATGTCTCCAAATGAGCAGTTCTTC

abundance: many
d_gene: TRBD2
v_gene: TRBV7-8
j_gene: TRBJ2-7
CDR3aa: CASSPTSGLSREQYF
CDR3nt: TGTGCCAGCAGCCCGACTAGCGGGTTATCAAGGGAGCAGTACTTC

abundance: many
d_gene: TRBD1
v_gene: TRBV6-2/TRBV6-3
j_gene: TRBJ2-6
CDR3aa: CASARGQGASGANVLTF
CDR3nt: TGTGCCAGCGCTCGGGGACAGGGGGCTTCTGGGGCCAACGTCCTGACTTTC

abundance: many
d_gene: -
v_gene: TRBV6-1
j_gene: TRBJ2-5
CDR3aa: CASSDETGLETQYF
CDR3nt: TGTGCCAGCAGTGATGAAACAGGGCTGGAGACCCAGTACTTC

abundance: many
d_gene: TRBD2
v_gene: TRBV20-1
j_gene: TRBJ2-3
CDR3aa: CSARDRWSSGRGSTDTQYF
CDR3nt: TGCAGTGCTAGAGATCGGTGGTCTAGCGGGAGAGGTAGCACAGATACGCAGTATTTT

abundance: many
d_gene: -
v_gene: TRBV3-1
j_gene: TRBJ2-2
CDR3aa: CASSQVDRYTGELFF
CDR3nt: TGTGCCAGCAGCCAAGTGGATCGGTACACCGGGGAGCTGTTTTTT